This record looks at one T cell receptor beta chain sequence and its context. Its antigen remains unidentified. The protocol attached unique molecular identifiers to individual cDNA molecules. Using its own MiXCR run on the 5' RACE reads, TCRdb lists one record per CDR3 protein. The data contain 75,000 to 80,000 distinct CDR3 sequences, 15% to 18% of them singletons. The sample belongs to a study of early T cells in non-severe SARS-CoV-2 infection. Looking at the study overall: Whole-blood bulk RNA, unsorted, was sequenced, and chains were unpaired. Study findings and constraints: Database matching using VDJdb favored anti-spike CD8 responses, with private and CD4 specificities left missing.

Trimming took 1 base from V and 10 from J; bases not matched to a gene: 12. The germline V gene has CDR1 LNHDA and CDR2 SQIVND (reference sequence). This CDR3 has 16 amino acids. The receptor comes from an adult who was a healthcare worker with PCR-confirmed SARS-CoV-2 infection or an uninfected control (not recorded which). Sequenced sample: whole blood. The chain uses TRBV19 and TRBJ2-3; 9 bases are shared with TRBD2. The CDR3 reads CASSIGLAGARGSQYF. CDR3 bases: TGTGCCAGTAGTATAGGATTAGCGGGGGCGCGAGGTTCGCAGTATTTT.